The clone carrying this TCR beta chain was seen only a few times. Trimming pared 8 bases from V and 0 bases from J, leaving 13 bases between. CDR1 and CDR2 (germline): MNHEY, SMNVEV (reference sequence). The CDR3 sequence is 15 residues long. Method: immunoSEQ multiplex PCR; TCRdb's copy keeps in-frame clones and lacks some. The sample carries about 57,000 clones, around 80% recorded once. This sample was included in a study of blood T cell repertoires in COVID-19. The sample consisted of peripheral blood. The TCR comes from a woman older than 75 with acute or convalescent COVID-19. This chain connects TRBV27 to TRBJ1-4; D gene unclear. The CDR3 loop is CASGLRHPTNEKLFF. DNA for the CDR3: TGTGCCAGCGGGCTTAGACATCCAACTAATGAAAAACTGTTTTTT.